This TCR beta chain stems from a study of graft-versus-host responses after intestinal transplantation. Overall study context: All recipients were transplanted with multivisceral, liver-intestinal, or isolated intestinal grafts. Study-wide results and limits: Investigators detected GvH clones in recipient marrow, with some emerging earlier in ileum or blood.

As for this clone: The antigen remains unidentified.

Using immunoSEQ multiplex PCR, the repertoire was profiled, and TCRdb retains in-frame clones only, with some absent. Here the sample spans 80,000 to 90,000 clones, around nine tenths being singletons. Germline V gives CDR1 SGHDT, CDR2 YYEEEE. J lost 2 bases, V lost 3 bases, and 8 bases had no gene match. This CDR3 spans 16 amino acids. The input for sequencing was unstimulated CD4+ T cells sorted from spleen or lymph node cells, taken before intestinal transplant. V usage is TRBV5-6 and J usage is TRBJ2-5; TRBD1 aligns across 9 bases. The sequence was collected from a human donor who received an intestinal transplant. The CDR3 spells CASSSGTGNPQETQYF. The CDR3 region has the DNA TGTGCCAGCAGCTCGGGGACAGGGAACCCACAAGAGACCCAGTACTTC.